The 10 T cell receptor beta chains listed next were all sequenced from one sample in a study of T cells in localized non-small cell lung cancer. Produced via immunoSEQ multiplex PCR; TCRdb's table is partial and in-frame only. Of approximately 47,000 clones in the sample, roughly 86% were seen once. The sample was PBMCs, taken before any cancer treatment. Every receptor here comes from a man aged 35-75 years with stage II lung adenocarcinoma.

This clone has a single count. This rearrangement joins TRBV30 to TRBJ1-4; 8 bases map to TRBD1. CDR1 GTSNPN and CDR2 SVGIG come from the germline V gene (reference sequence). The V and J ends lost 0 bases and 5 bases, in that order; junction bases with no gene match: 5. The CDR3 is 15 amino acids. CDR3 DNA sequence: TGTGCCTGGAGTGTGGGAACAGGGGGAAATGAAAAACTGTTTTTT. This codes for CAWSVGTGGNEKLFF.

The J gene is TRBJ1-3, the V gene TRBV27; tentatively, D is TRBD1 (6 bases). The germline V gene encodes CDR1 MNHEY and CDR2 SMNVEV (reference sequence). This CDR3 spans 17 amino acids. Trimming stripped 5 bases from V and 1 base from J, with 18 bases between. The chain's CDR3 is CASSPGAGARSGNTIYF. In DNA form, the CDR3 reads TGTGCCAGCAGTCCCGGGGCAGGGGCGAGGTCTGGAAACACCATATATTTT.

The chain carries TRBV5-4 and TRBJ2-3, with 8 bases identical to TRBD2. The CDR3 extends over 16 amino acids. Looked up from germline, CDR1 is SGHNT and CDR2 is YYREEE (reference sequence). V shed 0 bases, J shed 6 bases, and the junction held 9 bases outside the gene matches. CDR3 DNA: TGTGCCAGCAGCTTGGATGGCGGGGGGCCAGGGGATACGCAGTATTTT. Protein sequence: CASSLDGGGPGDTQYF.

This clone was seen more than once but under ten times. The chain carries TRBV5-4 and TRBJ1-1, with 11 nucleotides matching TRBD1. Germline CDR1 is SGHNT and CDR2 is YYREEE (reference sequence). The CDR3 is 14 amino acids. With 4 bases clipped from V and 10 bases from J, the junction kept 9 bases outside the gene matches. This CDR3 is CASSRTGGGEGAFF. The CDR3 DNA reads as TGTGCCAGCAGCCGGACAGGGGGCGGAGAGGGAGCTTTCTTT.

Comment on this clone: At one of its ends the junction is not consistent with the germline gene, which may arise from a read error. The chain combines TRBV2 with TRBJ1-4; D remains ambiguous. Germline V gives CDR1 SNHLY, CDR2 FYNNEI. The CDR3 is 15 amino acids. The CDR3 nucleotides are TGTGCCAGCAGTGATAGGGTATTGACTAATGAAAAACTGCTTTTT. Protein product: CASSDRVLTNEKLLF.

The chain carries TRBV13 and TRBJ1-2; D is possibly TRBD1 (6 bases). The CDR3 length is 12 residues. The V gene's germline CDR1 is PRHDT and CDR2 FYEKMQ (reference sequence). Trimming cost V 6 bases and J 8 bases, with 13 bases left between them. CDR3 residues: CASSSSGVGYTF. The CDR3, as DNA: TGTGCCAGCAGTTCCTCAGGGGTCGGCTACACCTTC.

The chain couples TRBV7-2 to TRBJ1-4; D unresolved. The germline CDR1 and CDR2 sequences are SGHTA and FQGNSA. The CDR3 runs 16 residues. V lost 2 bases and J 4 bases, leaving 14 bases between the germline ends. The CDR3 protein is CASSLSYSSVNEKLFF. The CDR3 DNA reads TGTGCCAGCAGCTTAAGTTATAGTTCAGTTAATGAAAAACTGTTTTTT.

The chain combines TRBV7-8 with TRBJ2-7; 9 nucleotides align to TRBD1. Trimming at V came to 6 bases and at J to 0 bases, leaving 9 bases not matched to a gene. This CDR3 has 16 amino acids. CDR1 is SGHVS, CDR2 FQNEAQ, per germline. The CDR3 sequence: CASSKEPGQGSYEQYV. Written as DNA, the CDR3 is TGTGCCAGCAGTAAAGAACCGGGACAGGGCTCCTACGAGCAGTACGTC.

V gene TRBV6-5 combines with J gene TRBJ2-5; D is undetermined. V was trimmed by 5 bases and J by 5 bases, leaving 9 bases between them. Germline V CDR1 and CDR2: MNHEY, SVGAGI. The CDR3 totals 12 residues. CDR3 sequence (DNA): TGTGCCAGCAGTCGAGATGTGGAGACCCAGTACTTC. It specifies CASSRDVETQYF.

The chain links TRBV6-1 to TRBJ1-2; D gene uncertain. CDR1 and CDR2 from the germline V gene are MNHNS and SASEGT. V dropped 7 bases and J dropped 4 bases, with 7 bases sitting between them. The CDR3 sequence is 11 residues long. In DNA form, the CDR3 reads TGTGCCAGCACCGACGGCTATGGCTACACCTTC. Its protein is CASTDGYGYTF.